The T cell receptor (beta chain) described here comes from a study of OX40 agonist ivuxolimab in advanced cancers. Overall study context: Patients were treated with intravenous ivuxolimab, dosed at 0.01 to 10 mg/kg and infused every 2 weeks.

Notes on the study in general: More expanded clones were found, on average, in CD8+ than in CD4+ T cells.

V lost 5 bases, J lost 6 bases, and 2 bases stayed unmatched. The CDR3 contains 14 residues. CDR1 is MNHEY, CDR2 SVGAGI, per germline. Points on this clone: The antigen is undetermined.

Profiling relied on immunoSEQ multiplex PCR, and the TCRdb table lists in-frame clones only, not all of them. The data show under 90,000 clones, approximately 89% seen once. The clonotype originates from an adult with an advanced solid tumor such as melanoma, head and neck, liver or kidney cancer. The V call is TRBV6-5, the J call TRBJ2-1; TRBD2 matches at 12 bases. The sequencing used CD4+ or CD8+ T cells sorted from blood, collected in a trial of the OX40 agonist ivuxolimab. The CDR3 here is CASSRGLAGNEQFF. The CDR3 coding sequence is TGTGCCAGCAGTAGGGGACTAGCGGGCAATGAGCAGTTCTTC.